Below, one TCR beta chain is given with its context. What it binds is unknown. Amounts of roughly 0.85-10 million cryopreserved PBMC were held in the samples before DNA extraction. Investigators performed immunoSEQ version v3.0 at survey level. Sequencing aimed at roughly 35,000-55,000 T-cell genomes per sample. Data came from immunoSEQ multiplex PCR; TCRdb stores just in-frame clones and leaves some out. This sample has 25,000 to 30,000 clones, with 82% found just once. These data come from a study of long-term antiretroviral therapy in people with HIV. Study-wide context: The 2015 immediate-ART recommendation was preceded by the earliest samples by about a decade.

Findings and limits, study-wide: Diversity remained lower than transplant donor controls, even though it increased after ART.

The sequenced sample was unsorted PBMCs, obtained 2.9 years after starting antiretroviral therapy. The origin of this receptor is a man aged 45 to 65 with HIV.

In DNA form, the CDR3 reads TGTGCCAGCCGAGCGGGGAGGAACACCGGGGAGCTGTTTTTT. Amino acids: CASRAGRNTGELFF. This sequence joins TRBV19 and TRBJ2-2; TRBD2 agrees at 7 bases. Per germline, CDR1 LNHDA and CDR2 SQIVND (reference sequence). The CDR3 sequence is 14 residues long. V shed 9 bases and J 1 base; nucleotides not matched to a gene: 5.